This passage covers 5 T cell receptor beta chains from one sample sequenced in a study of cytomegalovirus exposure and HLA in healthy donors. Researchers ran the PCR with 60 Vbeta and 13 Jbeta primers. Produced via immunoSEQ multiplex PCR; TCRdb's table is partial and in-frame only. Here the sample table reports more than 60,000 clones. Sequencing used PBMCs. The receptor set was obtained from a boy aged 5 to 17 in good health and CMV-seronegative.

The genes are TRBV27 and TRBJ2-2; 10 nucleotides agree with TRBD1. V was clipped by 4 bases and J by 16 bases; unmatched bases: 6. CDR3 length: 12 amino acids. CDR1 is MNHEY and CDR2 is SMNVEV in the germline V gene (reference sequence). The CDR3 spells CASSSGQGGPFF. The CDR3 DNA reads TGTGCCAGCAGTTCCGGACAGGGGGGTCCGTTTTTT.

This chain connects TRBV19 to TRBJ2-1, with TRBD2 matching 11 bases. V trimming: 4 bases; J trimming: 5 bases; junction bases outside the gene matches: 4. The CDR3 runs 15 residues. Germline V lookup: CDR1 LNHDA, CDR2 SQIVND (reference sequence). CDR3 region: CASSTGLAGNNEQFF. The DNA of the CDR3 is TGTGCCAGTAGTACAGGACTAGCGGGTAACAATGAGCAGTTCTTC. The complete variable domain, with remaining parts taken from reference TRBV19 and TRBJ2-1, reads DGGITQSPKYLFRKEGQNVTLSCEQNLNHDAMYWYRQDPGQGLRLIYYSQIVNDFQKGDIAEGYSVSREKKESFPLTVTSAQKNPTAFYLCASSTGLAGNNEQFFGPGTRLTVL.

The CDR3 DNA is TGTGCCAGCAGTTACTCTCTTAGCGGGGGCACAGATACGCAGTATTTT. This gives the protein CASSYSLSGGTDTQYF. The chain uses TRBV6-5 and TRBJ2-3; 8 nucleotides align to TRBD2. Trimming at V came to 0 bases and at J to 1 base, leaving 3 bases not matched to a gene. Germline values: CDR1 MNHEY, CDR2 SVGAGI. CDR3 length: 16 residues.

The chain links TRBV29-1 to TRBJ1-1, with 7 positions matching TRBD1. The CDR3 extends over 13 amino acids. Trimming at V came to 7 bases and at J to 5 bases, leaving 10 bases not matched to a gene. Germline V gene lookup returns CDR1 SQVTM and CDR2 ANQGSEA. The chain's CDR3 is CSGAAGGETEAFF. CDR3 DNA sequence: TGCAGCGGGGCGGCAGGGGGAGAAACTGAAGCTTTCTTT.

V usage is TRBV4-2 and J usage is TRBJ2-1, with 7 bases identical to TRBD2. Germline assignment: CDR1 LGHNA and CDR2 YNFKEQ. There are 16 residues in the CDR3. Unmatched junction bases numbered 7, after V lost 3 bases and J lost 2 bases. In DNA, the CDR3 is TGTGCCAGCAGCCACGAGCGGGACCCCACCTACAATGAGCAGTTCTTC. Amino acid sequence: CASSHERDPTYNEQFF.